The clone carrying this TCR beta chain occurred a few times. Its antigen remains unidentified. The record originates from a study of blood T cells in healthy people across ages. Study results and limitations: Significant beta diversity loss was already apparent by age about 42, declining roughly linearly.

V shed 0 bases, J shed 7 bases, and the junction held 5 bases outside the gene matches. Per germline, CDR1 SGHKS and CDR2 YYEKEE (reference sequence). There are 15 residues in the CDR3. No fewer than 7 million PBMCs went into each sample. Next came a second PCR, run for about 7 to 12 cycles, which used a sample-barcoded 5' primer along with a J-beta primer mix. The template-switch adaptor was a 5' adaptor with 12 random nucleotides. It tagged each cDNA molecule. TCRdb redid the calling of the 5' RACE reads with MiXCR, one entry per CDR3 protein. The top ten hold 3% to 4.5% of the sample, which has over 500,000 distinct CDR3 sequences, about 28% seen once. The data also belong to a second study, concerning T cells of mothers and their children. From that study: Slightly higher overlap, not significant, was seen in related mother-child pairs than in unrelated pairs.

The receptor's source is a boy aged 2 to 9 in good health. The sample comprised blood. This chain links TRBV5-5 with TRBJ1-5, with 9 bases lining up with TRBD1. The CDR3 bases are TGTGCCAGCAGCTTGGGACAGGGGGTCAGCCAGCCCCAGCATTTT. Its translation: CASSLGQGVSQPQHF. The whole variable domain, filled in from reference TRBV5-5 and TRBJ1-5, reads DAGVTQSPTHLIKTRGQQVTLRCSPISGHKSVSWYQQVLGQGPQFIFQYYEKEERGRGNFPDRFSARQFPNYSSELNVNALLLGDSALYLCASSLGQGVSQPQHFGDGTRLSIL.